Sequencing of this T cell receptor beta chain was carried out in a study of T cells expressing NK-cell markers. Study context: The TCR beta repertoires originated in sorted CD3+CD56+NKG2C+, CD3+CD56+NKG2C- and CD3+CD56-NKG2C+ T cells. Seven donors tested HCMV-seropositive and one tested seronegative among the eight sequenced. Whole-study findings and limits: Dominant NKG2C+ clonotype frequencies of 1.0-7.0% of CD8+ T cells were measured in six or seven donors.

CDR3 length equals 12 residues. The V gene's germline CDR1 is SNHLY and CDR2 FYNNEI. TCRdb re-called the 5' RACE reads, yielding one record per CDR3 amino acid sequence without DNA. Listed are roughly 390,000 distinct CDR3 sequences; roughly 5.2% falls within the top ten. As regards this clonotype: Antigen specificity is unknown.

This chain uses TRBV2 with TRBJ1-5. This receptor was taken from a man aged 18-75 years in good health. What was sequenced was blood T cells: a sorted CD56 or NKG2C T cell subset, CD4+ or CD8+ T cells, or bulk PBMC T cells (not recorded which). The CDR3 is CASSGQAQPQHF.